This T cell receptor beta chain was identified in a study of blood T cell repertoires in COVID-19. Across the whole study: The samples span acute and convalescent COVID-19 from the United States, Italy and Spain. In each case, the material was cDNA or gDNA derived from T cells, B-cell-depleted T cells, or PBMCs.

In the original analysis: The authors estimated nucleated cell counts from reference gene primer amplification. The table came from immunoSEQ multiplex PCR; TCRdb's copy has only in-frame clones and leaves some out. D and trimming were read from the DNA, whereas the V and J calls and clone size are those reported in that table. The data show about 190,000 clones, 88% seen once. Per the germline V gene, CDR1 is KGHSH and CDR2 is LQKENI. The CDR3 contains 14 residues. Germline trimming cut 6 bases from V and 10 bases from J; bases unmatched to any gene: 8. The clonotype originates from a man aged 25-40 years with acute or convalescent COVID-19. V and J are TRBV18 and TRBJ1-6; 8 bases agree with TRBD1. Sequencing was performed on peripheral blood. The CDR3 loop is CASSLDRVGSPLHF. The CDR3 DNA follows: TGTGCCAGCTCGCTGGACAGGGTAGGATCACCCCTCCACTTT. Variable domain in full (rest from reference TRBV18 and TRBJ1-6): NAGVMQNPRHLVRRRGQEARLRCSPMKGHSHVYWYRQLPEEGLKFMVYLQKENIIDESGMPKERFSAEFPKEGPSILRIQQVVRGDSAAYFCASSLDRVGSPLHFGNGTRLTVT.